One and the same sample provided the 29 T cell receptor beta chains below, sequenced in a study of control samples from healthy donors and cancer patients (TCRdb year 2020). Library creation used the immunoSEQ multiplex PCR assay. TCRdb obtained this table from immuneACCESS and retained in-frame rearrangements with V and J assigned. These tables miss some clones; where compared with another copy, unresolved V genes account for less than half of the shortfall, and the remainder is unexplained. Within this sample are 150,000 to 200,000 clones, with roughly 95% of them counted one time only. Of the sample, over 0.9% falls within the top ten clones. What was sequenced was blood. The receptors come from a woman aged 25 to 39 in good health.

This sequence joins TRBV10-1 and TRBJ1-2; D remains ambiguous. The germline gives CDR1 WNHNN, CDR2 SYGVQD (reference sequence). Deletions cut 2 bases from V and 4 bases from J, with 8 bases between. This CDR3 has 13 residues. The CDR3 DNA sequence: TGCGCCAGCAGTGAGGGCTTCTCCTATGGCTACACCTTC. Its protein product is CASSEGFSYGYTF.

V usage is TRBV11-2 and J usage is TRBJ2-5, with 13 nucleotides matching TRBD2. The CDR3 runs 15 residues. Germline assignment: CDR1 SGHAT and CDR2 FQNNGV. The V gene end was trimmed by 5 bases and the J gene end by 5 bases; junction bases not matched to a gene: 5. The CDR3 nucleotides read TGTGCCAGCAGCCCCGGGACTAGCGGGGATGAGACCCAGTACTTC. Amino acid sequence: CASSPGTSGDETQYF.

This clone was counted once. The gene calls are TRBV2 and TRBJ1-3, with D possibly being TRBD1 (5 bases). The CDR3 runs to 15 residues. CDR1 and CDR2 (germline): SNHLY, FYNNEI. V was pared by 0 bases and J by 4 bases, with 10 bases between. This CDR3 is CASSEAPGPGNTIYF. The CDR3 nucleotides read TGTGCCAGCAGTGAAGCGCCAGGGCCAGGAAACACCATATATTTT.

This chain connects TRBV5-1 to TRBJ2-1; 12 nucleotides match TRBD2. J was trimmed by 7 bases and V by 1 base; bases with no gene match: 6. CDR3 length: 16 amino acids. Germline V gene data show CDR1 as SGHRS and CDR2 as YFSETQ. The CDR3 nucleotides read TGCGCCAGCAGCTTGCCGACTAGCGGGGGTGGGAATGAGCAGTTCTTC. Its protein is CASSLPTSGGGNEQFF.

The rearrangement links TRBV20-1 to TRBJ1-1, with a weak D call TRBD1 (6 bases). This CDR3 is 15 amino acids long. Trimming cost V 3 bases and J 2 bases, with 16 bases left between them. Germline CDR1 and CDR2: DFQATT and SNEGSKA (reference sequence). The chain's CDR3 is CSASKGGTGNTEAFF. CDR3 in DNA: TGCAGTGCTAGTAAGGGGGGGACGGGCAACACTGAAGCTTTCTTT.

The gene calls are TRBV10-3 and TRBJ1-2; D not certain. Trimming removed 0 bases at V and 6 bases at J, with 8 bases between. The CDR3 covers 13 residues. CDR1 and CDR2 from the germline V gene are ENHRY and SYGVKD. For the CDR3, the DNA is TGTGCCATCAGTGAGTCGTTGGTAGATGGCTACACCTTC. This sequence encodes CAISESLVDGYTF.

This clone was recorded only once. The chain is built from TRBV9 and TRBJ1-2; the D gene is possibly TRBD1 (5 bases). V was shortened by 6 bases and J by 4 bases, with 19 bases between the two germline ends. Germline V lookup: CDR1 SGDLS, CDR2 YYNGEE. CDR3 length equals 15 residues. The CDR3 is CASTLRGVGSYGYTF. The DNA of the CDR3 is TGTGCCAGCACTTTACGGGGGGTCGGAAGCTATGGCTACACCTTC.

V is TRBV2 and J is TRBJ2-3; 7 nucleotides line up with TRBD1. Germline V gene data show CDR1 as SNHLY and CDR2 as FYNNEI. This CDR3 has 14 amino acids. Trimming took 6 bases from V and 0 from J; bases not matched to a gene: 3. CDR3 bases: TGTGCCAGCAGGGGACAGACGAGCACAGATACGCAGTATTTT. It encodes CASRGQTSTDTQYF.

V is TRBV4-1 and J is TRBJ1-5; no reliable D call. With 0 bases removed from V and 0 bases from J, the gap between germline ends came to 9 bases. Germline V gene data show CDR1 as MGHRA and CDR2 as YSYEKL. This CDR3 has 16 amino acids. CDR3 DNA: TGCGCCAGCAGCCAAGAAGCCAGTTTTAGCAATCAGCCCCAGCATTTT. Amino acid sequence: CASSQEASFSNQPQHF.

CDR3 in amino acids: CASSLRPEGTGNSPLHF. The CDR3 DNA sequence: TGCGCCAGCAGCCTCCGACCCGAAGGAACAGGGAATTCACCCCTCCACTTT. The V call is TRBV4-1, the J call TRBJ1-6, with D tentatively TRBD1 (6 bases). The V gene lost 4 bases and the J gene lost 7 bases, with 20 bases spanning the gap. Per germline, CDR1 MGHRA and CDR2 YSYEKL. The CDR3 has 17 residues.

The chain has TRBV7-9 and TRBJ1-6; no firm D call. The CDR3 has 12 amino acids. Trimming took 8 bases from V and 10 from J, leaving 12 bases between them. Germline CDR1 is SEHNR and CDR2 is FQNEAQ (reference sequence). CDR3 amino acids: CASLPKVSPLHF. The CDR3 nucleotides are TGTGCCAGCCTACCGAAAGTATCACCCCTCCACTTT.

CDR3 nucleotide sequence: TGTGCCAGCAGCTTAATAGAAATCGGTGGCTACACCTTC. The encoded protein is CASSLIEIGGYTF. The chain joins TRBV11-2 to TRBJ1-2; D gene ambiguous. V lost 2 bases, J lost 7 bases, and 11 bases lay in between. From germline, CDR1 is SGHAT and CDR2 FQNNGV. The CDR3 consists of 13 residues.

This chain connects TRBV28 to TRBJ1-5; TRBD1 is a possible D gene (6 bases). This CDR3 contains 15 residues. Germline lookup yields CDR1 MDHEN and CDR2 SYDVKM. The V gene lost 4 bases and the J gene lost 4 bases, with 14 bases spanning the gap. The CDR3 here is CASSYRRGANQPQHF. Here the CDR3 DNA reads TGTGCCAGCAGTTATCGCCGGGGGGCAAATCAGCCCCAGCATTTT.

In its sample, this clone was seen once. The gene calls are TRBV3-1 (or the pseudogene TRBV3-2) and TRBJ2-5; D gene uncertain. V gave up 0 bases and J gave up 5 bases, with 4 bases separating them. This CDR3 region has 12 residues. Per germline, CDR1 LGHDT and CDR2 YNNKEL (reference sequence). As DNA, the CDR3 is TGTGCCAGCAGCCAAGATGTGGAGACCCAGTACTTC. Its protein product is CASSQDVETQYF.

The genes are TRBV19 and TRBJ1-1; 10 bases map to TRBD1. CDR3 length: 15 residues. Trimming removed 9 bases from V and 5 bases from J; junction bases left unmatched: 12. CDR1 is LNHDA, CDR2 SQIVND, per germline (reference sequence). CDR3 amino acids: CASHPGQGGGTEAFF. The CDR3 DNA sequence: TGTGCCAGCCACCCCGGACAGGGGGGCGGAACTGAAGCTTTCTTT.

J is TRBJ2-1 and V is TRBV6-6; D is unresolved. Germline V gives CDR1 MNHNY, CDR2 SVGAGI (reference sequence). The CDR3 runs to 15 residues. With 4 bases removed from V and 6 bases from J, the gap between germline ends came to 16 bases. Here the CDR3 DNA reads TGTGCCAGCAGTTCTTTGTCTGGTGCGAGCAATGAGCAGTTCTTC. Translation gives CASSSLSGASNEQFF.

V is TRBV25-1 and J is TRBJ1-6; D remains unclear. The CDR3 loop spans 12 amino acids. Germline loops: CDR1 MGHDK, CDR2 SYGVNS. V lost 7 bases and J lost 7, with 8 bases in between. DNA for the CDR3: TGTGCCAGCATCGGGCAAAATTCACCCCTCCACTTT. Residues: CASIGQNSPLHF.

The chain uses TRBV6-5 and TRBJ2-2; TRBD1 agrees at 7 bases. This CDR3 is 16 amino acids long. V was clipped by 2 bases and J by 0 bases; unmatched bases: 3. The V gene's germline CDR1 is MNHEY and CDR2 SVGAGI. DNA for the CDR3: TGTGCCAGCAGTTACCCAGGGGGACCGAACACCGGGGAGCTGTTTTTT. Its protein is CASSYPGGPNTGELFF.

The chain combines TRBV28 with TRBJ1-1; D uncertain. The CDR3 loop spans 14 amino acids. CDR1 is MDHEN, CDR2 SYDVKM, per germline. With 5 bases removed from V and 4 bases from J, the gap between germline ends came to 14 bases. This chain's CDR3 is CASSPPSFGTEAFF. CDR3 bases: TGTGCCAGCAGTCCCCCTTCGTTTGGCACTGAAGCTTTCTTT.

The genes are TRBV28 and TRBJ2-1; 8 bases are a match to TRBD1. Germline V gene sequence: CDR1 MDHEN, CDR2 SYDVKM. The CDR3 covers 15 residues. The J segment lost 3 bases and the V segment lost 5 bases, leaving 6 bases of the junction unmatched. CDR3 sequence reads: CASSPDRGLYNEQFF. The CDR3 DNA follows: TGTGCCAGCAGTCCCGACAGGGGCCTCTACAATGAGCAGTTCTTC.

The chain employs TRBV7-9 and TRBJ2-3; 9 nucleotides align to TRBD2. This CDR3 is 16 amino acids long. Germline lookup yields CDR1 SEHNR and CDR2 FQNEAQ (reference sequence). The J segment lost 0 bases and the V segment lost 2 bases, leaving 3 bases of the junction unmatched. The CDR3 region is CASSLSAGGSTDTQYF. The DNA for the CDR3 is TGTGCCAGCAGCTTATCAGCGGGAGGAAGCACAGATACGCAGTATTTT.

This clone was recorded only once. In nucleotides, the CDR3 is TGTGCCAGCAGTTTCCGTGGGAGAGGGCAGTACTTC. It translates to CASSFRGRGQYF. The chain combines TRBV28 with TRBJ2-7, with D possibly matching TRBD2 (5 bases). CDR3 length equals 12 residues. Trimming removed 3 bases at V and 9 bases at J, with 12 bases between. The germline V gene encodes CDR1 MDHEN and CDR2 SYDVKM.

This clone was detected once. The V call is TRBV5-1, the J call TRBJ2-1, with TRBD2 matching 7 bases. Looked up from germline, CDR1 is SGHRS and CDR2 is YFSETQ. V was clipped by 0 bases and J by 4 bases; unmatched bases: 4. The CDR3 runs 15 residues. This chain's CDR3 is CASSLGASGYNEQFF. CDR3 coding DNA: TGCGCCAGCAGCTTGGGGGCTAGCGGATACAATGAGCAGTTCTTC.

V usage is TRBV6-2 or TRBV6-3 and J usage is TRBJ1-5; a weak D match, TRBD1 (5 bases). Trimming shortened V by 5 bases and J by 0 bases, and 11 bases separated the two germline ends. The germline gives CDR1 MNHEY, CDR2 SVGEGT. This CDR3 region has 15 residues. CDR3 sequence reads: CASSRVQASNQPQHF. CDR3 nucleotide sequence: TGTGCCAGCAGTCGGGTACAGGCTAGCAATCAGCCCCAGCATTTT.

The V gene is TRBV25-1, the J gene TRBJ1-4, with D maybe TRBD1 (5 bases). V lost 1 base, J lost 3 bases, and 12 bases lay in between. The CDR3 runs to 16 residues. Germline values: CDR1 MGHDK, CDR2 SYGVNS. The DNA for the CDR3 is TGTGCCAGCAGTGAATTCGGGGGGAGGTCTAATGAAAAACTGTTTTTT. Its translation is CASSEFGGRSNEKLFF. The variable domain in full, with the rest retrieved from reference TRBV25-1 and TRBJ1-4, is EADIYQTPRYLVIGTGKKITLECSQTMGHDKMYWYQQDPGMELHLIHYSYGVNSTEKGDLSSESTVSRIRTEHFPLTLESARPSHTSQYLCASSEFGGRSNEKLFFGSGTQLSVL.

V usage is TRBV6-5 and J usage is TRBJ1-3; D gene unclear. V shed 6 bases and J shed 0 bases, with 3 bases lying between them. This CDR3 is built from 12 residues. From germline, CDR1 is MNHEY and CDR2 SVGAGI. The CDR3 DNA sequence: TGTGCCAGCAGGAGCTCTGGAAACACCATATATTTT. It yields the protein CASRSSGNTIYF.

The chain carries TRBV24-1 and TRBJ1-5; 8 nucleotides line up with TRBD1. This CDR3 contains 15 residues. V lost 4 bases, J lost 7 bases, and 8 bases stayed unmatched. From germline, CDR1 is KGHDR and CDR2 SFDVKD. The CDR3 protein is CATSDPGQGWQPQHF. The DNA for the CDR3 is TGTGCCACCAGTGACCCCGGACAGGGCTGGCAGCCCCAGCATTTT.

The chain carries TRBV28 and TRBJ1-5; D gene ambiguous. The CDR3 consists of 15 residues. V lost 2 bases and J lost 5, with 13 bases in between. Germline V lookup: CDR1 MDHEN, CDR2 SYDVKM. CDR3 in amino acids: CASSLVVGPDQPQHF. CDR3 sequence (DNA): TGTGCCAGCAGTTTAGTGGTAGGGCCGGATCAGCCCCAGCATTTT.

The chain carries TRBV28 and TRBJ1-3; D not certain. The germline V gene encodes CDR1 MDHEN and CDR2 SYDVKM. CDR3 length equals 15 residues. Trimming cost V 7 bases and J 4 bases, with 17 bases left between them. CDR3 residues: CASTEDRTYGNTIYF. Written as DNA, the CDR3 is TGTGCCAGCACCGAGGACCGGACCTACGGAAACACCATATATTTT.